These T cell receptor beta chains were read from a single sample in a study of blood T cell repertoires in COVID-19. Repertoires were generated with immunoSEQ multiplex PCR, while TCRdb's copy carries only in-frame clones and drops some. The sample gives 100,000 to 150,000 clones, around 89% of which show up once; less than 4.5% is in the top ten. The sequenced sample consisted of peripheral blood. The receptors come from a man aged 60-69 years with COVID-19, enrolled during active disease. The CDR3 runs from the conserved cysteine through the conserved F or W. The D gene is left open where the match is weak. Only some rows state a clone size, as once, few, many or a class for expanded clones.

D	size	J	V	CDR3	DNA
TRBD2	NA	TRBJ2-5	TRBV5-1	CASSATSGEGAQYF	TGCGCCAGCAGCGCCACTAGCGGTGAAGGGGCCCAGTACTTC
TRBD1	NA	TRBJ1-3	TRBV4-2	CASSQDRGQALYIYF	TGTGCCAGCAGCCAAGATAGGGGACAGGCCCTTTACATATATTTT
NA	NA	TRBJ2-1	TRBV4-3	CASSQDRRTSPHEQFF	TGCGCCAGCAGCCAAGATCGGCGAACTAGTCCGCATGAGCAGTTCTTC
TRBD1	NA	TRBJ1-2	TRBV5-4	CASSHARTGLYGYTF	TGTGCCAGCAGCCACGCCAGGACAGGATTATATGGCTACACCTTC
NA	NA	TRBJ2-6	TRBV15	CATSRGGRAGANVLTF	TGTGCCACCAGCAGAGGGGGCCGGGCTGGGGCCAACGTCCTGACTTTC
NA	NA	TRBJ1-4	TRBV7-9	CASSPRVDSREKLFF	TGTGCCAGCAGCCCCCGAGTTGACAGTAGGGAAAAACTGTTTTTT
NA	NA	TRBJ2-1	TRBV5-4	CASSVVPRGGLNEQFF	TGTGCCAGCAGCGTAGTGCCTCGCGGGGGCCTCAATGAGCAGTTCTTC
TRBD1	NA	TRBJ1-2	TRBV5-4	CASSPGQGNYGYTF	TGTGCCAGCAGCCCCGGACAGGGAAACTATGGCTACACCTTC
TRBD1	NA	TRBJ1-1	TRBV7-3	CASSSTGGGTEAFF	TGTGCCAGCAGTTCGACAGGGGGCGGCACTGAAGCTTTCTTT
NA	NA	TRBJ1-2	TRBV30	CAWSTPGGLYGYTF	TGTGCCTGGAGTACGCCCGGGGGACTTTATGGCTACACCTTC
NA	NA	TRBJ2-1	TRBV10-3	CAISLGLSDNEQFF	TGTGCCATCAGTTTAGGACTTTCCGACAATGAGCAGTTCTTC
TRBD1	once	TRBJ2-7	TRBV7-6	CASSLGAPGQVVNEQYF	TGTGCCAGCAGCTTAGGGGCCCCGGGACAGGTTGTCAACGAGCAGTACTTC